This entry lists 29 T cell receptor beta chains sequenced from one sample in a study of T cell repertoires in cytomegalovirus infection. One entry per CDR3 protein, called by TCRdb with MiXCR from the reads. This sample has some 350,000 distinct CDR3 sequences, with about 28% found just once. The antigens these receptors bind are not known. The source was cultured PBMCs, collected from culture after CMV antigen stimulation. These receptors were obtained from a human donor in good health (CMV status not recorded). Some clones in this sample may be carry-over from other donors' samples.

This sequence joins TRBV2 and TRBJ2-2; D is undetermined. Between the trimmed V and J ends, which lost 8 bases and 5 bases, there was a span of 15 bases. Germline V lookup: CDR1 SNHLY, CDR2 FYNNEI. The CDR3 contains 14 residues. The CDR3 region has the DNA TGTGCCAGCTGCCTATCGAGGTGGACCGGGGAGCTGTTTTTT. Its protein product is CASCLSRWTGELFF.

CDR3: CSVGDRQDYGYTF. DNA for the CDR3: TGCAGCGTGGGGGATCGACAGGACTATGGCTACACCTTC. This sequence joins TRBV29-1 and TRBJ1-2; TRBD1 might be the D (6 bases). CDR1 and CDR2 from the germline V gene are SQVTM and ANQGSEA. With 6 bases removed from V and 3 bases from J, the gap between germline ends came to 14 bases. This CDR3 comprises 13 residues.

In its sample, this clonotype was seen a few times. The CDR3 loop reads CSASKTKNYGYTF. CDR3 DNA sequence: TGCAGTGCTAGTAAGACGAAAAACTATGGCTACACCTTC. The V gene is TRBV20-1, the J gene TRBJ1-2, with unresolved D. The CDR3 length is 13 residues. Germline loops: CDR1 DFQATT, CDR2 SNEGSKA (reference sequence). Between the trimmed V and J ends, which lost 3 bases and 2 bases, there was a span of 10 bases.

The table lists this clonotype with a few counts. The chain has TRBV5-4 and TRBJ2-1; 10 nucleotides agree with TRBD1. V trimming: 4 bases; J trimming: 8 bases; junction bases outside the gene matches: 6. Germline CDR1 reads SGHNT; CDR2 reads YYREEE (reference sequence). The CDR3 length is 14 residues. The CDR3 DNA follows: TGTGCCAGCAGCGACGGACAGGGGGGCGATGAGCAGTTCTTC. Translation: CASSDGQGGDEQFF.

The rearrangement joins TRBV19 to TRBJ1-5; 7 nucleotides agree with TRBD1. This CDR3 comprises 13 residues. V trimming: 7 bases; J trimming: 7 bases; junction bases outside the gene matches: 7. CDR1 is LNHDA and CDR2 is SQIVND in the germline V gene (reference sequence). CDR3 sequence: CASNTGVEQPQHF. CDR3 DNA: TGTGCCAGTAATACAGGGGTGGAGCAGCCCCAGCATTTT.

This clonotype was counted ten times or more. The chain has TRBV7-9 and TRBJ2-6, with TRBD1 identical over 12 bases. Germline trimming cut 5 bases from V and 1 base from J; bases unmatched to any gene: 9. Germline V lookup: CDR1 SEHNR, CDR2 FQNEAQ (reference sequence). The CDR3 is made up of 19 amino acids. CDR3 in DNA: TGTGCCAGCAGCCTTCGGGACAGGGGGCTGGGATCTGGGGCCAACGTCCTGACTTTC. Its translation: CASSLRDRGLGSGANVLTF.

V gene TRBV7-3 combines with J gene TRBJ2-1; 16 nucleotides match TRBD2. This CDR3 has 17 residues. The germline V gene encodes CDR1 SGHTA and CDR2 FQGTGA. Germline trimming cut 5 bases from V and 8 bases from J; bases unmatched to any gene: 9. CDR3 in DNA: TGTGCCAGCAGCACCTTGGGACTAGCGGGAGGGGAGCATGAGCAGTTCTTC. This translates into CASSTLGLAGGEHEQFF.

CDR3 bases: TGTGCCAGCACTCTCTTAGCGGGGGGACTCACAGATACGCAGTATTTT. The encoded protein is CASTLLAGGLTDTQYF. The chain links TRBV7-6 to TRBJ2-3; the match to TRBD2 covers 10 bases. CDR1 is SGHVS, CDR2 FNYEAQ, per germline. The V and J ends lost 7 bases and 2 bases, in that order; junction bases with no gene match: 9. The CDR3 covers 16 residues.

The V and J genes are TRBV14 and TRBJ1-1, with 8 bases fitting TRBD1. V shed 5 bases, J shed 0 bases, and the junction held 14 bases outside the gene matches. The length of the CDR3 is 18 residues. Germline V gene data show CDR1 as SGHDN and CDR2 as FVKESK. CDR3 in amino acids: CASSVGGDRSFMNTEAFF. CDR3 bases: TGTGCCAGCAGCGTGGGAGGGGACAGGTCATTCATGAACACTGAAGCTTTCTTT.

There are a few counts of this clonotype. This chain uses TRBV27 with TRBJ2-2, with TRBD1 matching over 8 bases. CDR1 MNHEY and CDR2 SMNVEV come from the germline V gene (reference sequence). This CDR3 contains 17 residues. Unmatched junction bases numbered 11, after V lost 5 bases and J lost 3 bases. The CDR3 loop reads CASSPPLDREDTGELFF. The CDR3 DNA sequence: TGTGCCAGCAGTCCCCCCCTGGACAGGGAAGACACCGGGGAGCTGTTTTTT.

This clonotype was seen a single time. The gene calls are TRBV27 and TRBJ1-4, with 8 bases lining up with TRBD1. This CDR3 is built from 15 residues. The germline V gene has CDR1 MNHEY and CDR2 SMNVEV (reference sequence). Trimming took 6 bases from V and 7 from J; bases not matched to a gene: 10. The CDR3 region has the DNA TGTGCCAGCAGCACTAGGGGAGACAGGGGTGAAAAACTGTTTTTT. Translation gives CASSTRGDRGEKLFF.

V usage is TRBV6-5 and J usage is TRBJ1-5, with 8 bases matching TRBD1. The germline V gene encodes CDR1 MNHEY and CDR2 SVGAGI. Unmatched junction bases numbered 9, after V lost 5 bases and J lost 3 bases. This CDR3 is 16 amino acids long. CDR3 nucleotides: TGTGCCAGCAGTCAATCCTCGACAGGGGTCAATCAGCCCCAGCATTTT. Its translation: CASSQSSTGVNQPQHF.

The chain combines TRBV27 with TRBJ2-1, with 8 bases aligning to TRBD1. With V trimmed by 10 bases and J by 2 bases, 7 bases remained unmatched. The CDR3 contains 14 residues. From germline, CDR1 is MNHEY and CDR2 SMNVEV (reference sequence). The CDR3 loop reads CATALGQAYNEQFF. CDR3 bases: TGTGCCACGGCGCTGGGACAGGCCTACAATGAGCAGTTCTTC.

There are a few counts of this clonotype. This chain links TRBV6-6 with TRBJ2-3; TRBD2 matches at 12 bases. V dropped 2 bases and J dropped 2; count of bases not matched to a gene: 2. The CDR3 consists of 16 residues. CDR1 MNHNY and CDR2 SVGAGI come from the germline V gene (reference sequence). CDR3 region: CASSYGTSGHTDTQYF. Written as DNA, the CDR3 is TGTGCCAGCAGTTACGGGACTAGCGGGCACACAGATACGCAGTATTTT.

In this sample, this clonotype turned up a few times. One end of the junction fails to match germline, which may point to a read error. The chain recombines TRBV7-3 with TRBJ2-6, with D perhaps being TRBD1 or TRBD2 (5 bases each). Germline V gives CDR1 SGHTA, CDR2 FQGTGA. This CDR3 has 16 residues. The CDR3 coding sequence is TGTGCCACCAGCGGCGTTGGGGGCTCTGGGGCCAACGTCCTGACTTTC. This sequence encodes CATSGVGGSGANVLTF.

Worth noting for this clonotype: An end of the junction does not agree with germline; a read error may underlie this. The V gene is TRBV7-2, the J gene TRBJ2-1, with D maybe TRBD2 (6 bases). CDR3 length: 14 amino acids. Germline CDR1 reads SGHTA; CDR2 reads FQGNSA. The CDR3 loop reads CASTLLVSGGEQLF. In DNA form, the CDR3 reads TGTGCCAGCACCCTCCTCGTTAGCGGAGGTGAGCAGTTATTC.

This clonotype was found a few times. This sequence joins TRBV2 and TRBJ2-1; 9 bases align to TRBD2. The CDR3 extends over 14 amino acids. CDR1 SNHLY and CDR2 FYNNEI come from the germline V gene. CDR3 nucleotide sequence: TGTGCAGGTCACGGCGGGGGGGCGCAGAATGAGCAGTTCTTC. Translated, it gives CAGHGGGAQNEQFF.

The CDR3 protein is CSARPRNQPQHF. The CDR3 DNA reads TGCAGTGCTAGACCTCGCAATCAGCCCCAGCATTTT. The rearrangement links TRBV20-1 to TRBJ1-5; no definite D call. Trimming cost V 2 bases and J 2 bases, with 4 bases left between them. The CDR3 loop spans 12 amino acids. Germline V gene data show CDR1 as DFQATT and CDR2 as SNEGSKA (reference sequence).

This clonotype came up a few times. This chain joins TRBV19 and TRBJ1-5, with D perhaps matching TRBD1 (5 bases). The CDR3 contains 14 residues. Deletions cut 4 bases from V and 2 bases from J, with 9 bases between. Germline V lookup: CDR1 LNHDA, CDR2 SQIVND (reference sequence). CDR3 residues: CASSTGFGNQPQHF. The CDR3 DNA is TGTGCCAGTAGTACAGGGTTCGGCAATCAGCCCCAGCATTTT.

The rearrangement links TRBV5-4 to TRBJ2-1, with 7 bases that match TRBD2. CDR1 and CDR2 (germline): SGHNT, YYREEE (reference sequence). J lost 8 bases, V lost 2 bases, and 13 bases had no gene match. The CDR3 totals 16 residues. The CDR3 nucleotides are TGTGCCAGCAGCTTAGGTCGAGGCGGGGGAGGGGATGAGCAGTTCTTC. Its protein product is CASSLGRGGGGDEQFF. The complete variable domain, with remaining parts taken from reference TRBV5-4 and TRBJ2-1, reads ETGVTQSPTHLIKTRGQQVTLRCSSQSGHNTVSWYQQALGQGPQFIFQYYREEENGRGNFPPRFSGLQFPNYSSELNVNALELDDSALYLCASSLGRGGGGDEQFFGPGTRLTVL.

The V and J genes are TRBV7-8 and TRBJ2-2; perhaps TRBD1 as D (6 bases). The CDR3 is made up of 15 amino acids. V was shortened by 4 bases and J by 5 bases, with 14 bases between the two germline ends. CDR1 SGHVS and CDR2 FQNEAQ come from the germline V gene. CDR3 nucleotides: TGTGCCAGCAGCTCACAGGGCATTGGAACCGGGGAGCTGTTTTTT. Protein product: CASSSQGIGTGELFF.

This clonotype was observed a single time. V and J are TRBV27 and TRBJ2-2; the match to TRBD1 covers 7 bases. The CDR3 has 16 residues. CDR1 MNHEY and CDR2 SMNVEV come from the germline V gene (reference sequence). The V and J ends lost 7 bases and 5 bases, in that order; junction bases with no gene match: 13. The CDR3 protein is CASKGTGVWETGELFF. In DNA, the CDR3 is TGTGCCAGCAAAGGAACAGGGGTGTGGGAAACCGGGGAGCTGTTTTTT.

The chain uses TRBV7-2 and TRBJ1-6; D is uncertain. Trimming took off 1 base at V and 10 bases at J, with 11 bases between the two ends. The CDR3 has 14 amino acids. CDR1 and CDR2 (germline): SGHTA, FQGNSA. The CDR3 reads CASSLELVGSPLHF. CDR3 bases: TGTGCCAGCAGCTTAGAGTTGGTAGGATCACCCCTCCACTTT.

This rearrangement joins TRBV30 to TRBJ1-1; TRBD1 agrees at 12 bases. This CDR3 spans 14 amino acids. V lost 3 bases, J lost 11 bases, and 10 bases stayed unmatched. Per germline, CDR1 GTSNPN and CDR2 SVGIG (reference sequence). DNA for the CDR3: TGTGCCTGGAGCCGGGACAGGGGGCGAAAGGCTGCTTTCTTT. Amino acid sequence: CAWSRDRGRKAAFF.

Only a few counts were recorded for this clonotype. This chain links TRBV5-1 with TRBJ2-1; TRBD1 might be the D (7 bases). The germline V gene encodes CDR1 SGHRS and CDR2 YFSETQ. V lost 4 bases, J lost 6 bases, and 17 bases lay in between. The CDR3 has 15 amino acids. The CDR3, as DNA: TGCGCCAGCAGCCCTCACAGGGGAGCGGGCAATGAGCAGTTCTTC. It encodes CASSPHRGAGNEQFF.

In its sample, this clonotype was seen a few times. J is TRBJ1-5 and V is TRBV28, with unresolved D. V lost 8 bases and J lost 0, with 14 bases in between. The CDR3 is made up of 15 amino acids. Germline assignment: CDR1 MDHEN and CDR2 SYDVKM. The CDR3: CASLSAENSNQPQHF. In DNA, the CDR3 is TGTGCCAGCCTCTCGGCGGAGAATAGCAATCAGCCCCAGCATTTT.

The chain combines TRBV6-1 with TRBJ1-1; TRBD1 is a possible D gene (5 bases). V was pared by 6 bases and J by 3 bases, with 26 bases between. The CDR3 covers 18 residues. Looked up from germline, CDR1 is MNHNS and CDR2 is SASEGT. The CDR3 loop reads CASRAARGTPIGDTEAFF. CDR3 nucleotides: TGTGCCAGCAGGGCGGCCCGCGGGACGCCCATAGGAGACACTGAAGCTTTCTTT.

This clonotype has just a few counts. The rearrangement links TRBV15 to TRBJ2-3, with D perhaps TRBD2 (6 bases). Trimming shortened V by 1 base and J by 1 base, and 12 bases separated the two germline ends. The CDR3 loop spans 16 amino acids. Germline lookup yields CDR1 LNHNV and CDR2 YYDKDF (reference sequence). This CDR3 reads CATSRAGGIGTDTQYF. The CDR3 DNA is TGTGCCACCAGCAGAGCAGGCGGGATTGGCACAGATACGCAGTATTTT.

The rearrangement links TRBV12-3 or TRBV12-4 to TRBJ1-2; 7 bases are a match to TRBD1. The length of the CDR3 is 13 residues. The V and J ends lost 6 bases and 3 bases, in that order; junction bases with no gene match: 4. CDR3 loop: CASSFGTDYGYTF. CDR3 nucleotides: TGTGCCAGCAGCTTTGGGACAGACTATGGCTACACCTTC.